This TCR beta chain was found in a study of liver allograft versus peripheral blood T cells (TCRdb year 2020). At the level of the whole study: The study compared the T cell receptor repertoires present in transplanted livers with the repertoires present in the peripheral blood of liver transplant recipients. Summary of the overall study and its limitations: T cell receptor repertoires inside liver allografts were reported to be different from the repertoires detected in peripheral blood.

Sequencing instrument: Illumina MiSeq. Starting from the raw public reads, TCRdb applied fastp trimming at Q25, assembled clones with MiXCR and retained in-frame beta chains. Merged by CDR3 protein, the rows form single entries marked with the most common genes and DNA. A total of 10,000 or so distinct CDR3 sequences appear in this sample, 15% of them only once. The biggest ten clones account for just under 3% of the sample. The CDR1 and CDR2 encoded by the germline V gene are SGDLS and YYNGEE. A distance of 6 bases separates the germline ends of V and J, which lose 0 bases and 0 bases respectively. The CDR3 sequence holds 14 residues, the cysteine and phenylalanine included. Only the CDR3 DNA is retained, 42 bases long and in frame from the first base. This clonotype was recorded many times. The target of this receptor is not known. Base quality data are lacking; no much larger clone is found one base away.

The sequence derives from a human patient who had a liver transplant. Donor T cells from the graft may be present among the T cells after a transplant. The rearrangement combines TRBV9 with TRBJ1-1; a tentative D match to TRBD1 spans 5 bases. The DNA sequence reads TGTGCCAGCAGCGTAGGGACAATGAACACTGAAGCTTTCTTT. It translates as CASSVGTMNTEAFF.